A selection of T cell receptor beta chains follows, all from one sample in a study of T cell repertoires in cytomegalovirus infection. Using its own MiXCR run on the reads, TCRdb lists one record per CDR3 protein. Of around 550,000 distinct CDR3 sequences listed, approximately 26% are singletons. The sequenced material came from PBMCs. The receptors originated from a human donor in good health (CMV status not recorded). Some clones in this sample may be carry-over from other donors' samples. The CDR3 runs from the conserved cysteine through the conserved F or W. A D gene is named only where the DNA matches it firmly. Clone size, where shown, is once, few, many, or a class for clones that have expanded.

CDR3nt | CDR3aa | v_gene | d_gene | abundance | j_gene
TGTGCCAGCAGAAAGATCGGCTACGAGCAGTACTTC | CASRKIGYEQYF | TRBV27 | - | few | TRBJ2-7
TGTGCCAGCAGTTTGGGCGCGGGCAGGGGAACGTATGGCTACACCTTC | CASSLGAGRGTYGYTF | TRBV28 | - | - | TRBJ1-2
TGTGCCAGCAGCTTGTTTTTAATCGGGGAGCTGTTTTTT | CASSLFLIGELFF | TRBV5-8 | - | few | TRBJ2-2
TGTGCCAGCAGCTTATATGGGGGTCACACAGATACGCAGTATTTT | CASSLYGGHTDTQYF | TRBV7-9 | - | - | TRBJ2-3
TGCGCCAGCAGTCACAGGGTACAGCGGGAGAATGAGCAGTTCTTC | CASSHRVQRENEQFF | TRBV23-1 | TRBD2 | - | TRBJ2-1
TGTGCCACCAGCAGAGATCGCGTCGGCGGGATAAGCTCCTACAATGAGCAGTTCTTC | CATSRDRVGGISSYNEQFF | TRBV15 | - | - | TRBJ2-1
TGTGCCAGCAGACTGACAGGGCACGCGCCGAACACCGGGGAGCTGTTTTTT | CASRLTGHAPNTGELFF | TRBV6-2/TRBV6-3 | TRBD1 | - | TRBJ2-2
TGTGCCAGCAGCAGTTTTTTAGGGGTGCTGTTTTTT | CASSSFLGVLFF | TRBV11-2 | - | once | TRBJ1-4
TGTGCCAGCAGACGGACTCCACGAAACACCATGTATTTT | CASRRTPRNTMYF | TRBV7-2 | - | many | TRBJ1-3
TGTGCCAGCAGTTACGACAGGGCGTATGGCTACACCTTC | CASSYDRAYGYTF | TRBV6-5 | TRBD1 | many | TRBJ1-2
TGTGCCATCACCGGCGGGAGCGGGCCCGGGTTGGGTGAGCAGTTCTTC | CAITGGSGPGLGEQFF | TRBV10-3 | TRBD2 | - | TRBJ2-1
TGTGCCAGCAGCTTGGGGCCAATCAATGAGCAGTTCTTC | CASSLGPINEQFF | TRBV7-6 | - | few | TRBJ2-1
TGTGCCAGCAGCTTAGTGCCTCACTTTGGGACAGGGGAAGCTGGGGCCAACGTCCTGACTTTC | CASSLVPHFGTGEAGANVLTF | TRBV11-2 | TRBD1 | - | TRBJ2-6
TGTGCCAGCAGTTCCTCCGCCCACACAGATACGCAGTATTTT | CASSSSAHTDTQYF | TRBV28 | - | - | TRBJ2-3
TGTGCCATCAGTGAGTCGACGGCGGGGCCCTACGAGCAGTACTTC | CAISESTAGPYEQYF | TRBV10-3 | - | - | TRBJ2-7
TGTGCCAGCAGCCCCCCTTGGGGGCCTGAAGCTTTCTTT | CASSPPWGPEAFF | TRBV7-6 | - | many | TRBJ1-1
TGTGCCAGCACCCAGGGTAATTCGGGACACGGGCGATCCTACGAGCAGTACTTC | CASTQGNSGHGRSYEQYF | TRBV6-6 | - | few | TRBJ2-7
TGTGCCAGCAGTACGCTACAGGGGGCCGGCAATCAGCCCCAGCATTTT | CASSTLQGAGNQPQHF | TRBV28 | TRBD1 | - | TRBJ1-5
TGCAGCGTTGAAGGGGGGACAGCTGCGGAGGCGGCAAAACTGTTTTTT | CSVEGGTAAEAAKLFF | TRBV29-1 | TRBD1 | - | TRBJ1-4
TGTGCCAGCAGGGTTTCCTATAATTCACCCCTCCACTTT | CASRVSYNSPLHF | TRBV6-5 | - | once | TRBJ1-6
TGTGCCAGCAGTTCCCTCGGACTAGAGACCCAGTACTTC | CASSSLGLETQYF | TRBV7-2 | - | many | TRBJ2-5
TGTGCCAGCAGCCCTGATCTGGGGGTAAGGGAACAGTTCTTC | CASSPDLGVREQFF | TRBV11-2 | - | many | TRBJ2-1
TGTGCCAGCAGAACCGGGGAGCGGGTCCGGGGGGAGCAGTTCTTC | CASRTGERVRGEQFF | TRBV7-2 | - | many | TRBJ2-1
TGTGCCAGCAGCGGTGACAGCAATCAGAACACCGGGGAGCTGTTTTTT | CASSGDSNQNTGELFF | TRBV7-1 | - | once | TRBJ2-2
TGTGCCAGTAGTATAGCCGGGAGCTCCTACGAGCAGTACTTC | CASSIAGSSYEQYF | TRBV19 | - | few | TRBJ2-7
TGTGCCAGCAGCCACCTCACGGGGCTCTTAGCCCCCGGGGGGAGGACCCAGTACTTC | CASSHLTGLLAPGGRTQYF | TRBV28 | TRBD2 | - | TRBJ2-5
TGCAGCGCGACTAGGACCAACAATGAGCAGTTCTTC | CSATRTNNEQFF | TRBV29-1 | - | - | TRBJ2-1
TGTGCCAGTAAACGGGACAGATGGGACGAGCAGTACTTC | CASKRDRWDEQYF | TRBV7-2 | TRBD1 | many | TRBJ2-7
TGTGCCAGCAGATCTCAGGGGGATCAGCCCCAGCATTTT | CASRSQGDQPQHF | TRBV28 | TRBD1 | few | TRBJ1-5
TGTGCCAGCAGCTTATCCCAGGACAGGGGACACTTCGAGCAGTACTTC | CASSLSQDRGHFEQYF | TRBV7-2 | TRBD1 | many | TRBJ2-7
TGTGCCAGTAGTATTCCGGGTCAGGGCGGCAATCAGCCCCAGCATTTT | CASSIPGQGGNQPQHF | TRBV19 | - | - | TRBJ1-5
TGTGCCAGCAGTTACTCCCCCGCGGGAAGTCCAGATACGCAGTATTTT | CASSYSPAGSPDTQYF | TRBV6-5 | - | - | TRBJ2-3
TGTGCCAGCAGCCCGCGGGGGGCTGGCACAGATACGCAGTATTTT | CASSPRGAGTDTQYF | TRBV7-2 | TRBD2 | - | TRBJ2-3
TGTGCCAGCAGCCGGACCACCAACAATGAGCAGTTCTTC | CASSRTTNNEQFF | TRBV7-9 | - | many | TRBJ2-1
TGTGCCAGCAGCGAAGTAGGGGCAGATACGCAGTATTTT | CASSEVGADTQYF | TRBV28 | - | many | TRBJ2-3
TGTGCCAGCAGTGAAGCTGGCTTCTCCTACAATGAGCAGTTCTTC | CASSEAGFSYNEQFF | TRBV2 | - | - | TRBJ2-1
TGTGCCAGCAGCTTAGTAGGAGGGACACTACAAGAGACCCAGTACTTC | CASSLVGGTLQETQYF | TRBV7-8 | - | - | TRBJ2-5
TGCAGCGGGGGGGGAGGACCCAACTACAATGAGCAGTTCTTC | CSGGGGPNYNEQFF | TRBV29-1 | TRBD2 | - | TRBJ2-1
TGTGCCAGCAGTATACAGGGTGGTGCTGAAAAACTGTTTTTT | CASSIQGGAEKLFF | TRBV7-2 | - | many | TRBJ1-4
TGTGCCAGCAGCCTCGATCGGACAGGGCGGAAAAATGAGCAGTTCTTC | CASSLDRTGRKNEQFF | TRBV7-9 | TRBD1 | many | TRBJ2-1
TGCGCCAGCAGCCAAGAAGCAGGGGGCACTGAAGCTTTCTTT | CASSQEAGGTEAFF | TRBV4-3 | TRBD1 | - | TRBJ1-1
TGTGCCAGCAGGAAGACAGGGGCGTCCTATGGCTACACCTTC | CASRKTGASYGYTF | TRBV14 | TRBD1 | few | TRBJ1-2
TGTGCCAGCAGCCGACGCCGGGGAACGGGAAAATTTGATGAGCAGTTCTTC | CASSRRRGTGKFDEQFF | TRBV7-6 | - | many | TRBJ2-1
TGTGCCAGCAGATCCGGGACAGGGCGAACCTACGAGCAGTACTTC | CASRSGTGRTYEQYF | TRBV28 | TRBD1 | few | TRBJ2-7
TGTGCCAGTAGTATAAGGGGCCCCGGGAGCTCCGATAGCAAAAACATTCAGTACTTC | CASSIRGPGSSDSKNIQYF | TRBV19 | - | - | TRBJ2-4
TGCGCCAGCAGCTCCGGGACTAGCGGGCCAGAGACCCAGTACTTC | CASSSGTSGPETQYF | TRBV5-1 | TRBD2 | many | TRBJ2-5
TGTGCCAGCAGCTTAGAGGAGAACTATTATAACTATGGCTACACCTTC | CASSLEENYYNYGYTF | TRBV7-9 | - | many | TRBJ1-2
TGTGCCAGCAGTAAACAGCCGACAGGGTACTATGGCTACACCTTC | CASSKQPTGYYGYTF | TRBV6-2/TRBV6-3 | TRBD1 | - | TRBJ1-2
TGTGCCAGCAGCTTACCTCTGGCCCGCGGCTACACCTTC | CASSLPLARGYTF | TRBV7-6 | - | few | TRBJ1-2
TGTGCCAGCAGTCAAGTAGGACTAGGAGGCTACGAGCAGTACTTC | CASSQVGLGGYEQYF | TRBV6-5 | TRBD2 | - | TRBJ2-7
TGTGCCAGCAGTGACTGGGGGGACAATGAGCAGTTCTTC | CASSDWGDNEQFF | TRBV6-1 | - | many | TRBJ2-1
TGTGCCAGCAGCTCCCCCGGGACAGGGATATATGAGCAGTTCTTC | CASSSPGTGIYEQFF | TRBV5-4 | TRBD1 | - | TRBJ2-1
TGTGCCACCAGTGAAGGATGGGACTCCATCCTACGAGGGCAGTACTTC | CATSEGWDSILRGQYF | TRBV24-1 | - | once | TRBJ2-7